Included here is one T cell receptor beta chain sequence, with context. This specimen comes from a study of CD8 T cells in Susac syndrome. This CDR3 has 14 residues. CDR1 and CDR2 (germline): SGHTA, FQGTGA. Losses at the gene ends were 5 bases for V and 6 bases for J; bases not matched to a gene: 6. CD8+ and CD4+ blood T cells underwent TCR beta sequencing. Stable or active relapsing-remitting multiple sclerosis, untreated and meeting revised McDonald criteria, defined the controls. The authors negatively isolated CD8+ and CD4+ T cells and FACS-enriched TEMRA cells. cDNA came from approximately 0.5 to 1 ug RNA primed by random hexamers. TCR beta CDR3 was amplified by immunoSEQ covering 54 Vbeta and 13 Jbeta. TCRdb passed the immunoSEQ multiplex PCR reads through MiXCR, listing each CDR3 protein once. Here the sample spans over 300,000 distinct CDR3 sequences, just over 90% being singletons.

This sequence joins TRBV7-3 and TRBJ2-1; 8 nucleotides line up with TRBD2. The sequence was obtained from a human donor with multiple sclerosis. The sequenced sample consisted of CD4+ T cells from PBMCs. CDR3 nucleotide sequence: TGTGCCAGCAGCGAAGGACTAGCAGGCAATGAGCAGTTCTTC. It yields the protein CASSEGLAGNEQFF.